This passage covers 21 T cell receptor beta chains from one sample sequenced in a study of radiotherapy plus CTLA-4 blockade in lung cancer. Generated by immunoSEQ multiplex PCR, the TCRdb table keeps only in-frame clones and is missing some. The data contain 85,000 to 90,000 clones, about 88% of them singletons. Sequenced material: peripheral blood, taken from a patient treated with radiotherapy plus ipilimumab. All receptors derive from a human donor with non-small cell lung cancer that progressed on radiotherapy plus ipilimumab.

V is TRBV2 and J is TRBJ2-3, with D tentatively TRBD1 or TRBD2 (5 bases each). V was trimmed by 6 bases and J by 0 bases, leaving 10 bases between them. Germline assignment: CDR1 SNHLY and CDR2 FYNNEI. CDR3 length equals 14 residues. CDR3 sequence: CASSRDHSTDTQYF. Written as DNA, the CDR3 is TGTGCCAGCAGCCGGGACCACAGCACAGATACGCAGTATTTT.

This sequence joins TRBV27 and TRBJ2-3, with D possibly matching TRBD2 (6 bases). V lost 2 bases, J lost 8 bases, and 11 bases lay in between. The CDR3 loop spans 13 amino acids. Germline CDR1 and CDR2: MNHEY and SMNVEV (reference sequence). CDR3 amino acids: CASSLGGYGTQYF. Written as DNA, the CDR3 is TGTGCCAGCAGTTTAGGGGGGTATGGTACGCAGTATTTT.

CDR3 loop: CASRDRGTDQPQHF. The CDR3 region has the DNA TGCGCCAGCAGGGACAGGGGTACGGATCAGCCCCAGCATTTT. The chain recombines TRBV10-1 with TRBJ1-5; 9 bases fit TRBD1. CDR1 WNHNN and CDR2 SYGVQD come from the germline V gene (reference sequence). The J segment lost 5 bases and the V segment lost 6 bases, leaving 5 bases of the junction unmatched. The CDR3 is 14 residues long.

The V and J genes are TRBV4-3 and TRBJ2-2, with D tentatively TRBD2 (5 bases). The CDR3 loop spans 15 amino acids. The V end lost 2 bases, the J end lost 2 bases, and 9 bases lay between the germline ends. CDR1 is LGHNA, CDR2 YSLEER, per germline. In DNA form, the CDR3 reads TGCGCCAGCAGCCAAAACGGACTTAACACCGGGGAGCTGTTTTTT. Translation: CASSQNGLNTGELFF.

V gene TRBV27 combines with J gene TRBJ1-2; D gene ambiguous. Germline V gene sequence: CDR1 MNHEY, CDR2 SMNVEV (reference sequence). This CDR3 contains 15 residues. V was trimmed by 3 bases and J by 2 bases, leaving 13 bases between them. CDR3 residues: CASSFHGAQNYGYTF. CDR3 bases: TGTGCCAGCAGTTTTCACGGAGCCCAGAACTATGGCTACACCTTC.

This sequence joins TRBV5-4 and TRBJ2-7; D gene uncertain. Germline CDR1 and CDR2: SGHNT and YYREEE (reference sequence). Trimming left V 0 bases short and J 0 bases short, with 4 bases between. CDR3 size: 13 residues. CDR3 sequence reads: CASSLVGSYEQYF. The CDR3 coding sequence is TGTGCCAGCAGCTTGGTGGGCTCCTACGAGCAGTACTTC.

J is TRBJ1-3 and V is TRBV11-2, with a possible D match to TRBD1 (6 bases). Trimming cost V 5 bases and J 1 base, with 12 bases left between them. This CDR3 contains 15 residues. CDR1 is SGHAT, CDR2 FQNNGV, per germline. The CDR3: CASSPRGGSGNTIYF. CDR3 DNA: TGTGCCAGCAGCCCAAGGGGGGGATCTGGAAACACCATATATTTT.

This clone was detected once. The chain carries TRBV6-5 and TRBJ1-5; D not resolved. Germline V gene sequence: CDR1 MNHEY, CDR2 SVGAGI. The V end lost 0 bases, the J end lost 4 bases, and 4 bases lay between the germline ends. This CDR3 has 13 residues. The CDR3 loop is CASSYSENQPQHF. The DNA for the CDR3 is TGTGCCAGCAGTTACTCAGAGAATCAGCCCCAGCATTTT.

The chain combines TRBV9 with TRBJ1-5; D may be TRBD1 (5 bases). V dropped 4 bases and J dropped 4 bases, with 15 bases sitting between them. Germline CDR1 SGDLS, CDR2 YYNGEE. This CDR3 is built from 15 residues. The CDR3 sequence: CASSTGTVTNQPQHF. DNA of the CDR3: TGTGCCAGCAGCACCGGGACGGTCACAAATCAGCCCCAGCATTTT.

Of note for this clone: The sample carries other DNA sequences with the same CDR3. The gene calls are TRBV9 and TRBJ2-7, with D perhaps TRBD1 or TRBD2 (6 bases each). The V end lost 0 bases, the J end lost 0 bases, and 10 bases lay between the germline ends. Germline V CDR1 and CDR2: SGDLS, YYNGEE. The CDR3 runs 15 residues. CDR3 sequence: CASSVGGASSYEQYF. The CDR3 DNA reads TGTGCCAGCAGCGTAGGGGGGGCGAGCTCCTACGAGCAGTACTTC.

In this sample, this clone turned up once. The chain employs TRBV19 and TRBJ1-1, with 9 positions matching TRBD1. The J segment lost 0 bases and the V segment lost 7 bases, leaving 9 bases of the junction unmatched. Germline CDR1 is LNHDA and CDR2 is SQIVND (reference sequence). This CDR3 has 16 amino acids. Written as DNA, the CDR3 is TGTGCCAGTAAGGGATTGGACAGGGGACTGAACACTGAAGCTTTCTTT. This gives the protein CASKGLDRGLNTEAFF.

The chain recombines TRBV9 with TRBJ2-1; possibly TRBD1 for D (6 bases). The V gene lost 5 bases and the J gene lost 3 bases, with 15 bases spanning the gap. Germline V CDR1 and CDR2: SGDLS, YYNGEE. This CDR3 region has 15 residues. The DNA for the CDR3 is TGTGCCAGCAGTGGAGTTCAGGGGTTCTACAATGAGCAGTTCTTC. Translation gives CASSGVQGFYNEQFF. Full variable domain (missing parts from reference TRBV9 and TRBJ2-1): DSGVTQTPKHLITATGQRVTLRCSPRSGDLSVYWYQQSLDQGLQFLIQYYNGEERAKGNILERFSAQQFPDLHSELNLSSLELGDSALYFCASSGVQGFYNEQFFGPGTRLTVL.

The V gene is TRBV10-2, the J gene TRBJ1-2; unclear D gene. With 2 bases removed from V and 8 bases from J, the gap between germline ends came to 9 bases. The CDR3 is 12 amino acids. Germline assignment: CDR1 WSHSY and CDR2 SAAADI. For the CDR3, the DNA is TGCGCCAGCAGTGAGACCCCCGGCGGCTACACCTTC. Its protein product is CASSETPGGYTF.

The chain employs TRBV19 and TRBJ1-5; D perhaps matches TRBD1 (5 bases). CDR1 and CDR2 from the germline V gene are LNHDA and SQIVND (reference sequence). Trimming left V 10 bases short and J 6 bases short, with 19 bases between. This CDR3 is 14 amino acids long. DNA of the CDR3: TGTGCCAAGTCGGGGCAGGGAGTGCCTCAGCCCCAGCATTTT. Protein sequence: CAKSGQGVPQPQHF.

The genes are TRBV6-5 and TRBJ1-5; no clear D gene. Germline V lookup: CDR1 MNHEY, CDR2 SVGAGI. Deletions cut 0 bases from V and 4 bases from J, with 10 bases between. This CDR3 region has 15 residues. The CDR3 region has the DNA TGTGCCAGCAGTTACTCGGCATCGTCTAATCAGCCCCAGCATTTT. It translates to CASSYSASSNQPQHF.

The V and J genes are TRBV19 and TRBJ1-6; 9 nucleotides line up with TRBD1. V shed 5 bases, J shed 14 bases, and the junction held 4 bases outside the gene matches. This CDR3 is built from 12 residues. Germline CDR1 LNHDA, CDR2 SQIVND (reference sequence). CDR3 protein: CASSVQGATLHF. The CDR3 DNA sequence: TGTGCCAGTAGTGTACAGGGGGCCACCCTCCACTTT.

The chain uses TRBV4-1 and TRBJ2-1, with D possibly called TRBD1 or TRBD2 (6 bases each). Trimming cost V 1 base and J 4 bases, with 14 bases left between them. The CDR3 runs 16 residues. Germline V gene lookup returns CDR1 MGHRA and CDR2 YSYEKL. CDR3 in DNA: TGCGCCAGCAGCCAAGTCGTCCAGGGGACTTACAATGAGCAGTTCTTC. It translates to CASSQVVQGTYNEQFF.

The chain is built from TRBV19 and TRBJ1-1; D is undetermined. V lost 6 bases and J 5 bases, leaving 13 bases between the germline ends. CDR3 size: 13 residues. Germline assignment: CDR1 LNHDA and CDR2 SQIVND (reference sequence). The CDR3 nucleotides read TGTGCCAGTAGCACGATGCGGGAAACTGAAGCTTTCTTT. Protein sequence: CASSTMRETEAFF.

The chain is built from TRBV7-7 and TRBJ2-1; 9 bases match TRBD2. The J segment lost 6 bases and the V segment lost 0 bases, leaving 6 bases of the junction unmatched. The germline gives CDR1 SSHAT, CDR2 FNYEAQ (reference sequence). The CDR3 is 16 amino acids. This CDR3 is CASSLAGGGATNEQFF. In DNA, the CDR3 is TGTGCCAGCAGCTTAGCTGGCGGGGGGGCCACCAATGAGCAGTTCTTC.

The CDR3 reads CASSLVGTGRGYTF. For the CDR3, the DNA is TGTGCCAGCAGTTTAGTGGGGACAGGGCGCGGCTACACCTTC. V gene TRBV28 combines with J gene TRBJ1-2; 9 positions match TRBD1. The length of the CDR3 is 14 residues. CDR1 and CDR2 (germline): MDHEN, SYDVKM. V gave up 2 bases and J gave up 8 bases; unmatched junction bases: 6.

The V call is TRBV2, the J call TRBJ2-5, with 9 bases matching TRBD1. V lost 5 bases to trimming and J lost 5 bases; unmatched junction nucleotides: 6. Germline V CDR1 and CDR2: SNHLY, FYNNEI. CDR3 size: 14 residues. CDR3 bases: TGTGCCAGCAGTAAGAGGACAGGGGATGAGACCCAGTACTTC. It translates to CASSKRTGDETQYF.